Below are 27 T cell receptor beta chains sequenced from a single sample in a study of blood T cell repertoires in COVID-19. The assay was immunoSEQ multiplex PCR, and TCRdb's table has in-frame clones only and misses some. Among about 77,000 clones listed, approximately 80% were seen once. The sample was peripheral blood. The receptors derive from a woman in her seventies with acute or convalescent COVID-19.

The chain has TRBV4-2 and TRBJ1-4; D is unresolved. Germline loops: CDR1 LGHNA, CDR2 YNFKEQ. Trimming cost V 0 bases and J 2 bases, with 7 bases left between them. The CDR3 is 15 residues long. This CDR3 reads CASSQDAGTNEKLFF. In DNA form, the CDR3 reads TGTGCCAGCAGCCAAGATGCAGGCACTAATGAAAAACTGTTTTTT.

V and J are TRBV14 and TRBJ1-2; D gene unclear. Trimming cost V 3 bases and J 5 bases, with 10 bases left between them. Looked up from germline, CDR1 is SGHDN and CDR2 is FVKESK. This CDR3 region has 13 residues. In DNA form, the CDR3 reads TGTGCCAGCAGCCAGGTTACATTGTATGGCTACACCTTC. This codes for CASSQVTLYGYTF.

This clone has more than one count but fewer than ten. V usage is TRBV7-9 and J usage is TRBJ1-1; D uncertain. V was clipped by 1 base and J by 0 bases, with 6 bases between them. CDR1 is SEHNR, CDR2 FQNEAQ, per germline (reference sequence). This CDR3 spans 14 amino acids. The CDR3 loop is CASSLDLMNTEAFF. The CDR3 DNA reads TGTGCCAGCAGCTTAGACTTAATGAACACTGAAGCTTTCTTT.

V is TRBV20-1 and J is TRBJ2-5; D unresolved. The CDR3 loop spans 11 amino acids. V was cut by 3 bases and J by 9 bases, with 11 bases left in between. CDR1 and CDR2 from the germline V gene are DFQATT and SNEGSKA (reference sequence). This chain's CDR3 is CSASRRQAQYF. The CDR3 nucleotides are TGCAGTGCTAGTCGTCGGCAGGCCCAGTACTTC.

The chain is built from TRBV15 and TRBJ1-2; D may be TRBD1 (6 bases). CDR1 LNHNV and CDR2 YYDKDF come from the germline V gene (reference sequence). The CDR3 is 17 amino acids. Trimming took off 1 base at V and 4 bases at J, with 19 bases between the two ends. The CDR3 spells CATSRVAPGALVYGYTF. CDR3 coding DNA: TGTGCCACCAGCAGAGTAGCTCCAGGGGCGCTGGTCTATGGCTACACCTTC. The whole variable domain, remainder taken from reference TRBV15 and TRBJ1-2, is DAMVIQNPRYQVTQFGKPVTLSCSQTLNHNVMYWYQQKSSQAPKLLFHYYDKDFNNEADTPDNFQSRRPNTSFCFLDIRSPGLGDTAMYLCATSRVAPGALVYGYTFGSGTRLTVV.

The CDR3 spells CAWSVRVRWGTAATNEKLFF. CDR3 nucleotides: TGTGCCTGGAGTGTACGGGTTCGCTGGGGGACAGCAGCAACTAATGAAAAACTGTTTTTT. The chain is built from TRBV30 and TRBJ1-4; 7 bases are a match to TRBD1. Germline CDR1 GTSNPN, CDR2 SVGIG (reference sequence). This CDR3 comprises 20 residues. Trimming took 0 bases from V and 0 from J; bases not matched to a gene: 16.

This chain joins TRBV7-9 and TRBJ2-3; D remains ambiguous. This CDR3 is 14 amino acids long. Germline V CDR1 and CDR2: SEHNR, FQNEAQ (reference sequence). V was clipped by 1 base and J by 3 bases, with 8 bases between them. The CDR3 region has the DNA TGTGCCAGCAGCTTAGATCCTAAGACAGATACGCAGTATTTT. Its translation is CASSLDPKTDTQYF.

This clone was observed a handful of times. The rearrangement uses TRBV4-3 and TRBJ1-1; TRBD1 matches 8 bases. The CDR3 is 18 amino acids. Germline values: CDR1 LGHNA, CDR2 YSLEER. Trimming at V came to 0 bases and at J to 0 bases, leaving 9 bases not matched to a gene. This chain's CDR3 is CASSQENTGGYVNTEAFF. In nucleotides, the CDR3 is TGCGCCAGCAGCCAAGAAAACACAGGGGGATATGTGAACACTGAAGCTTTCTTT.

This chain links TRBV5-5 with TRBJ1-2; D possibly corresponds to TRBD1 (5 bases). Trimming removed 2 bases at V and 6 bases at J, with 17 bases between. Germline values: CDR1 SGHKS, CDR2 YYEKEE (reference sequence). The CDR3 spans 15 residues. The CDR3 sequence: CASSFDPQKGNGYTF. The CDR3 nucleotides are TGTGCCAGCAGCTTTGACCCCCAAAAGGGGAATGGCTACACCTTC.

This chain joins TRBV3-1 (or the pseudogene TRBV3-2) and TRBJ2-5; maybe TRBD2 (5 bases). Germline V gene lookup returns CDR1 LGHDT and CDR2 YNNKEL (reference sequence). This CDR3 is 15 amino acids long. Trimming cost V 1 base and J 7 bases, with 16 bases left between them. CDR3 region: CASSQGARGEGTQYF. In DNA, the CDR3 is TGTGCCAGCAGCCAAGGGGCTCGGGGAGAGGGGACCCAGTACTTC.

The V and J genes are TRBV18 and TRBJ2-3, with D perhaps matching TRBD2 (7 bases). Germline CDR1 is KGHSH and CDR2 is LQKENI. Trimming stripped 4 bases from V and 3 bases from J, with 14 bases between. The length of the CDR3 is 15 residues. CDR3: CASSLEAGTTDTQYF. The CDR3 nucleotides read TGTGCCAGCTCACTAGAAGCGGGGACAACAGATACGCAGTATTTT.

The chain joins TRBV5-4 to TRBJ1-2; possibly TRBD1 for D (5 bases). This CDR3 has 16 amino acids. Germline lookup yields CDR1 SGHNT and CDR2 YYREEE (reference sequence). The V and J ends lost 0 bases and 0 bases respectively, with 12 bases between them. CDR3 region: CASSLGDPGANYGYTF. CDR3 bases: TGTGCCAGCAGCTTGGGGGACCCGGGGGCTAACTATGGCTACACCTTC.

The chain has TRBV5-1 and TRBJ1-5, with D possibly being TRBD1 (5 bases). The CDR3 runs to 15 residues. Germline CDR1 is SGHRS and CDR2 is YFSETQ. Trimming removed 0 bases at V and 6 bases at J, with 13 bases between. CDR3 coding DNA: TGCGCCAGCAGCTTGGCAGGCCAGGGTTCTCAGCCCCAGCATTTT. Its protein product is CASSLAGQGSQPQHF.

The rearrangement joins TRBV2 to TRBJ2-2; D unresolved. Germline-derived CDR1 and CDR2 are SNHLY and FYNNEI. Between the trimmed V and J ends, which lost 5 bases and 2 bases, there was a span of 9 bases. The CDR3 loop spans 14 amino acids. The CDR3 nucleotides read TGTGCCAGCAGTTTTGACTCCAACACCGGGGAGCTGTTTTTT. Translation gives CASSFDSNTGELFF.

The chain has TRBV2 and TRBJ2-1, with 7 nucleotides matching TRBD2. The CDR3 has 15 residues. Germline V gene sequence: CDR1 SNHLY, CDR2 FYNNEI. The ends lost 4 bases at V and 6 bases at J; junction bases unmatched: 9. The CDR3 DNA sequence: TGTGCCAGCAGTGGAGCGGGGACTCAATCCAATGAGCAGTTCTTC. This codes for CASSGAGTQSNEQFF.

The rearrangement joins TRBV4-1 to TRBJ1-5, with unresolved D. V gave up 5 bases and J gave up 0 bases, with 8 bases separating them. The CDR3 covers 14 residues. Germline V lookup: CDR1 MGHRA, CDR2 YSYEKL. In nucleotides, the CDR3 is TGCGCCAGCAGCTCCGGTCCTAGCAATCAGCCCCAGCATTTT. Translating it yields CASSSGPSNQPQHF.

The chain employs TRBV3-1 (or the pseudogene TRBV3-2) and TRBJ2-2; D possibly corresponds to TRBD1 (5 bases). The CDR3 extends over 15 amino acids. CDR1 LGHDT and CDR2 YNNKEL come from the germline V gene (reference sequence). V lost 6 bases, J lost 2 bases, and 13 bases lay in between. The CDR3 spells CASSPGQGNTGELFF. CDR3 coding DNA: TGTGCCAGCAGTCCAGGCCAGGGAAACACCGGGGAGCTGTTTTTT.

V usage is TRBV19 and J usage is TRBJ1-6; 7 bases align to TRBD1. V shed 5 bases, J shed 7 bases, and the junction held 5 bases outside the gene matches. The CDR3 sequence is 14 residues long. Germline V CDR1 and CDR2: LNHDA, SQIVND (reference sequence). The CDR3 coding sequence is TGTGCCAGTAGTGCAGGGGGAGAGAATTCACCCCTCCACTTT. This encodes CASSAGGENSPLHF.

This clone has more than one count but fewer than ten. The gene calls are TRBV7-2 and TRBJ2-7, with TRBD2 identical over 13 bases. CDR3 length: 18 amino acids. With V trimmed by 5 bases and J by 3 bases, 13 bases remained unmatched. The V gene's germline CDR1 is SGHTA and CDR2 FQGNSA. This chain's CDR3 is CASSLYGTSGVLGYEQYF. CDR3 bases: TGTGCCAGCAGCCTCTACGGGACTAGCGGGGTGCTTGGCTACGAGCAGTACTTC.

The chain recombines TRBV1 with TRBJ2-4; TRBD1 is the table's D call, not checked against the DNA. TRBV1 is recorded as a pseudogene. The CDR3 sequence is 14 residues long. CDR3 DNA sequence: TGCACCAGCAGCCCGCCAGCAGGGCCCAACATTCAGTACTTC. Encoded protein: CTSSPPAGPNIQYF.

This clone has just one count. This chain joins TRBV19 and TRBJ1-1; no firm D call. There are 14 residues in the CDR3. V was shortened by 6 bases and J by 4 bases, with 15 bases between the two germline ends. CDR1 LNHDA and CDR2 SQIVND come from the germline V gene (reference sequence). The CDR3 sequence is CASRVGVGVTEAFF. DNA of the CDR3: TGTGCCAGTAGAGTGGGAGTTGGGGTCACTGAAGCTTTCTTT.

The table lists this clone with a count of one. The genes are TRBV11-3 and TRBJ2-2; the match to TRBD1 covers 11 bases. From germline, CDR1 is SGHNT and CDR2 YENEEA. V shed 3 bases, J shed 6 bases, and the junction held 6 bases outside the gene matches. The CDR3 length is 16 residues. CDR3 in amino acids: CASSFGQGARSGELFF. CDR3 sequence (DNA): TGTGCCAGCAGCTTCGGACAGGGGGCTAGGTCCGGGGAGCTGTTTTTT.

DNA of the CDR3: TGTGCCAGCAGTTTTGGGGGCTACACTGAAGCTTTCTTT. Its protein is CASSFGGYTEAFF. This chain connects TRBV27 to TRBJ1-1; a possible D gene is TRBD1 (6 bases). Germline values: CDR1 MNHEY, CDR2 SMNVEV (reference sequence). The V end lost 3 bases, the J end lost 3 bases, and 8 bases lay between the germline ends. The CDR3 runs to 13 residues.

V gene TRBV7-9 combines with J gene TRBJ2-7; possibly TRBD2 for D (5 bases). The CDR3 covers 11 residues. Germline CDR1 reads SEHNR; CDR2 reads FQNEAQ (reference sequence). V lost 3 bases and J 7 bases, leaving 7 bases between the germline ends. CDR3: CASSFTSEQYF. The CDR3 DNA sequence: TGTGCCAGCAGCTTTACTAGTGAGCAGTACTTC.

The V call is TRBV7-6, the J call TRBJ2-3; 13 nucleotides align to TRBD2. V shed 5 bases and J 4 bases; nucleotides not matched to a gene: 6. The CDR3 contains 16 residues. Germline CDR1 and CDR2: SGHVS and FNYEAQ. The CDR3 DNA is TGTGCCAGCAGCCCGTGGACTAGCGGGAGTTCAGATACGCAGTATTTT. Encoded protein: CASSPWTSGSSDTQYF.

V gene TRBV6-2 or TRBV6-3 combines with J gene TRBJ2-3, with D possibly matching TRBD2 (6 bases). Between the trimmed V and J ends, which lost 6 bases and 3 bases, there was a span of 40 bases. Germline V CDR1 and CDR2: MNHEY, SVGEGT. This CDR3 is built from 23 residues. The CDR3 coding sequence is TGTGCCAGCAGCCTCTCTCCATTGGGCGACTCCTTTTCGACTAGGTATACTACAGATACGCAGTATTTT. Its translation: CASSLSPLGDSFSTRYTTDTQYF.

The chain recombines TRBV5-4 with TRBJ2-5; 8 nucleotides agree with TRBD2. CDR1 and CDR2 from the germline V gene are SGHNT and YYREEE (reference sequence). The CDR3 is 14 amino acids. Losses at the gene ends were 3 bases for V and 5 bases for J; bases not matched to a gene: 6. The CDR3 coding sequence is TGTGCCAGCAGCTCGGGGGGGTATAGCGAGACCCAGTACTTC. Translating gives CASSSGGYSETQYF.